This passage covers 28 T cell receptor beta chains from one sample sequenced in a study of blood T cells in healthy people across ages. The second PCR ran roughly 6 to 11 cycles with a sample-barcoded 5' primer and J-beta primers. TCRdb recomputed calls from the 5' RACE reads with MiXCR, one row per CDR3 protein. The data contain hundreds of thousands of distinct CDR3 sequences, just over 55% of them seen just once; the ten biggest clones take up roughly 25%. The sample was blood. The source is a man between 40 and 49 years old in good health.

The V call is TRBV12-3 or TRBV12-4, the J call TRBJ1-1; a possible D gene is TRBD1 (5 bases). The germline V and J ends were trimmed by 6 bases and 1 base, with 12 bases remaining between them. This CDR3 region has 14 residues. CDR3 region: CASRTGVGNTEAFF. The CDR3 coding sequence is TGTGCCAGCAGAACAGGAGTAGGGAACACTGAAGCTTTCTTT.

This chain joins TRBV12-3 or TRBV12-4 and TRBJ1-3; a possible D gene is TRBD1 (5 bases). This CDR3 has 15 residues. V lost 4 bases, J lost 0 bases, and 10 bases lay in between. CDR3 residues: CASSSGQLSGNTIYF. The CDR3 DNA reads TGTGCCAGCAGTTCAGGACAACTCTCTGGAAACACCATATATTTT.

The rearrangement uses TRBV7-2 and TRBJ2-7; TRBD1 matches 7 bases. Germline CDR1 SGHTA, CDR2 FQGNSA. The CDR3 is made up of 15 amino acids. Losses at the gene ends were 2 bases for V and 2 bases for J; bases not matched to a gene: 6. The CDR3 sequence is CASSLMADRTYEQYF. In nucleotides, the CDR3 is TGTGCCAGCAGCTTAATGGCGGACAGGACCTACGAGCAGTACTTC.

This chain connects TRBV6-5 to TRBJ1-4; the D gene is possibly TRBD1 (5 bases). The CDR3 is made up of 14 amino acids. Trimming shortened V by 4 bases and J by 5 bases, and 11 bases separated the two germline ends. Germline V gene data show CDR1 as MNHEY and CDR2 as SVGAGI. The CDR3: CASSWGSKNEKLFF. CDR3 DNA: TGTGCCAGCAGTTGGGGGTCTAAAAATGAAAAACTGTTTTTT.

The V gene is TRBV28, the J gene TRBJ1-4; 7 bases fit TRBD1. CDR1 and CDR2 from the germline V gene are MDHEN and SYDVKM. V gave up 3 bases and J gave up 5 bases; unmatched junction bases: 3. CDR3 length: 14 residues. The CDR3 bases are TGTGCCAGCAGTTTCGGGACAGTGAATGAAAAACTGTTTTTT. Translated: CASSFGTVNEKLFF.

This chain uses TRBV3-1 with TRBJ2-7; D gene ambiguous. The CDR3 covers 13 residues. Germline CDR1 is LGHDT and CDR2 is YNNKEL (reference sequence). Trimming left V 4 bases short and J 0 bases short, with 7 bases between. CDR3 residues: CASSRAVSYEQYF. The CDR3 DNA reads TGTGCCAGCAGCCGGGCAGTCTCCTACGAGCAGTACTTC.

This clonotype was recorded a few times. The chain joins TRBV27 to TRBJ2-5, with 9 bases fitting TRBD1. CDR1 MNHEY and CDR2 SMNVEV come from the germline V gene (reference sequence). The CDR3 is 15 residues long. V was pared by 2 bases and J by 5 bases, with 6 bases of the junction left unmatched. The CDR3 reads CASSLRDRVTETQYF. The DNA for the CDR3 is TGTGCCAGCAGTTTACGGGACAGGGTAACGGAGACCCAGTACTTC.

This clonotype was recorded a few times. This may come from a read error, since a much larger clone is one base off. V gene TRBV12-3 or TRBV12-4 combines with J gene TRBJ2-1; the D gene is possibly TRBD1 (5 bases). V was trimmed by 4 bases and J by 6 bases, leaving 10 bases between them. The CDR3 length is 13 residues. In nucleotides, the CDR3 is TGTGCCAGCAGTTGCGACAGACTCAATGAGCAGTTCTTC. It encodes CASSCDRLNEQFF.

The chain combines TRBV18 with TRBJ2-5; TRBD1 might be the D (5 bases). V was pared by 0 bases and J by 11 bases, with 16 bases between. There are 14 residues in the CDR3. Germline CDR1 KGHSH, CDR2 LQKENI. CDR3 sequence (DNA): TGTGCCAGCTCACCACCTTACAGCAGGGAAGAGCAGTACTTC. Translation gives CASSPPYSREEQYF.

V gene TRBV7-9 combines with J gene TRBJ1-2; D perhaps matches TRBD1 (6 bases). The V gene lost 3 bases and the J gene lost 0 bases, with 14 bases spanning the gap. This CDR3 contains 16 residues. Looked up from germline, CDR1 is SEHNR and CDR2 is FQNEAQ (reference sequence). The DNA of the CDR3 is TGTGCCAGCAGCTTTTCCGGACAGCCCCCTAACTATGGCTACACCTTC. It is translated as CASSFSGQPPNYGYTF.

This sequence joins TRBV7-9 and TRBJ2-1, with D unresolved. Germline V gene sequence: CDR1 SEHNR, CDR2 FQNEAQ (reference sequence). V was cut by 1 base and J by 6 bases, with 16 bases left in between. There are 16 residues in the CDR3. The CDR3 loop reads CASSLVSVPAFNEQFF. The CDR3 DNA reads TGTGCCAGCAGCTTAGTTTCAGTACCAGCGTTCAATGAGCAGTTCTTC. Full variable domain (rest looked up from reference TRBV7-9 and TRBJ2-1): DTGVSQNPRHKITKRGQNVTFRCDPISEHNRLYWYRQTLGQGPEFLTYFQNEAQLEKSRLLSDRFSAERPKGSFSTLEIQRTEQGDSAMYLCASSLVSVPAFNEQFFGPGTRLTVL.

This clonotype turned up a few times. J is TRBJ2-1 and V is TRBV5-1; 8 nucleotides align to TRBD1. With V trimmed by 5 bases and J by 4 bases, 11 bases remained unmatched. Germline V gives CDR1 SGHRS, CDR2 YFSETQ. This CDR3 is built from 16 residues. The CDR3 reads CASRPPGTGDYNEQFF. DNA of the CDR3: TGCGCCAGCAGGCCCCCAGGGACAGGAGATTACAATGAGCAGTTCTTC. The variable domain in full, with the rest retrieved from reference TRBV5-1 and TRBJ2-1, is KAGVTQTPRYLIKTRGQQVTLSCSPISGHRSVSWYQQTPGQGLQFLFEYFSETQRNKGNFPGRFSGRQFSNSRSEMNVSTLELGDSALYLCASRPPGTGDYNEQFFGPGTRLTVL.

J is TRBJ2-7 and V is TRBV7-2, with TRBD2 matching 9 bases. V lost 5 bases to trimming and J lost 5 bases; unmatched junction nucleotides: 7. The CDR3 is 14 amino acids. From germline, CDR1 is SGHTA and CDR2 FQGNSA. The chain's CDR3 is CASSGTGTSHEQYF. The CDR3 DNA reads as TGTGCCAGCAGCGGTACCGGGACTAGCCACGAGCAGTACTTC.

This chain links TRBV27 with TRBJ1-5; D call uncertain. CDR3 length: 17 residues. CDR1 and CDR2 (germline): MNHEY, SMNVEV (reference sequence). Trimming pared 5 bases from V and 0 bases from J, leaving 17 bases between. This chain's CDR3 is CASSQRHPVYSNQPQHF. Here the CDR3 DNA reads TGTGCCAGCAGTCAAAGACATCCCGTGTATAGCAATCAGCCCCAGCATTTT.

The gene calls are TRBV9 and TRBJ2-4; D is unclear. This CDR3 region has 16 residues. Trimming left V 3 bases short and J 0 bases short, with 13 bases between. Germline lookup yields CDR1 SGDLS and CDR2 YYNGEE. This chain's CDR3 is CASSAMSTRAKNIQYF. The CDR3 coding sequence is TGTGCCAGCAGCGCAATGTCGACAAGAGCCAAAAACATTCAGTACTTC. The whole variable domain, filled in from reference TRBV9 and TRBJ2-4, reads DSGVTQTPKHLITATGQRVTLRCSPRSGDLSVYWYQQSLDQGLQFLIQYYNGEERAKGNILERFSAQQFPDLHSELNLSSLELGDSALYFCASSAMSTRAKNIQYFGAGTRLSVL.

This chain joins TRBV20-1 and TRBJ1-6, with D tentatively TRBD1 (6 bases). The CDR3 has 15 amino acids. Deletions cut 2 bases from V and 7 bases from J, with 15 bases between. Germline CDR1 reads DFQATT; CDR2 reads SNEGSKA (reference sequence). DNA of the CDR3: TGCAGTGCTAGACGAGCAGGGGAAACGAATTCACCCCTCCACTTT. This gives the protein CSARRAGETNSPLHF.

This rearrangement joins TRBV7-9 to TRBJ2-5, with D unclear. The germline V and J ends were trimmed by 2 bases and 5 bases, with 12 bases remaining between them. There are 14 residues in the CDR3. Germline V gene sequence: CDR1 SEHNR, CDR2 FQNEAQ (reference sequence). The CDR3 DNA is TGTGCCAGCAGCTTACCTATTCTGGGGGAGACCCAGTACTTC. Protein sequence: CASSLPILGETQYF. Variable domain in full (rest from reference TRBV7-9 and TRBJ2-5): DTGVSQNPRHKITKRGQNVTFRCDPISEHNRLYWYRQTLGQGPEFLTYFQNEAQLEKSRLLSDRFSAERPKGSFSTLEIQRTEQGDSAMYLCASSLPILGETQYFGPGTRLLVL.

The chain is built from TRBV20-1 and TRBJ2-5; tentatively, D is TRBD2 (6 bases). The CDR3 is 12 amino acids. Germline V gene lookup returns CDR1 DFQATT and CDR2 SNEGSKA (reference sequence). Trimming removed 3 bases from V and 11 bases from J, with 16 bases in between. The CDR3 reads CSASGRGNEQYF. The CDR3 DNA reads TGCAGTGCTAGCGGGAGAGGGAATGAGCAGTACTTC.

CDR3 coding DNA: TGTGCCAGCAGCCAACGACTGCCTCCCTACGAGCAGTACTTC. Amino acid sequence: CASSQRLPPYEQYF. This sequence joins TRBV14 and TRBJ2-7; D ambiguous. V was pared by 2 bases and J by 2 bases, with 10 bases between. The CDR3 length is 14 residues. Germline CDR1 SGHDN, CDR2 FVKESK.

The chain couples TRBV15 to TRBJ2-1; unclear D gene. This CDR3 has 13 residues. With 1 base removed from V and 3 bases from J, the gap between germline ends came to 4 bases. Germline CDR1 is LNHNV and CDR2 is YYDKDF (reference sequence). Here the CDR3 DNA reads TGTGCCACCAGCAGAGTGGTCTACAATGAGCAGTTCTTC. It translates to CATSRVVYNEQFF.

In regard to this clonotype: Germline and junction disagree at one end, which may indicate a read error. V usage is TRBV27 and J usage is TRBJ2-2, with D perhaps TRBD2 (5 bases). The germline CDR1 and CDR2 sequences are MNHEY and SMNVEV (reference sequence). The CDR3 sequence is 12 residues long. The CDR3 DNA is TGTGCCAGCAGTTTCCGCGCCGGGGAGCAGTTTTTT. It translates to CASSFRAGEQFF.

The V and J genes are TRBV15 and TRBJ2-5; no firm D call. The CDR3 contains 15 residues. With 0 bases removed from V and 5 bases from J, the gap between germline ends came to 13 bases. Germline CDR1 LNHNV, CDR2 YYDKDF (reference sequence). The CDR3 spells CATSRDLLGDETQYF. As DNA, the CDR3 is TGTGCCACCAGCAGAGATTTGTTAGGAGACGAGACCCAGTACTTC. Looking up the rest from reference TRBV15 and TRBJ2-5 gives the full variable domain: DAMVIQNPRYQVTQFGKPVTLSCSQTLNHNVMYWYQQKSSQAPKLLFHYYDKDFNNEADTPDNFQSRRPNTSFCFLDIRSPGLGDTAMYLCATSRDLLGDETQYFGPGTRLLVL.

This clonotype occurred a few times. The chain combines TRBV24-1 with TRBJ2-5; D unresolved. CDR1 and CDR2 from the germline V gene are KGHDR and SFDVKD. The CDR3 totals 15 residues. Trimming stripped 0 bases from V and 4 bases from J, with 11 bases between. The CDR3 here is CATSDLGTDGETQYF. CDR3 nucleotide sequence: TGTGCCACCAGTGATTTGGGCACGGACGGAGAGACCCAGTACTTC.

The chain has TRBV20-1 and TRBJ1-2; D is unresolved. The CDR3 extends over 15 amino acids. V lost 0 bases to trimming and J lost 7 bases, with 18 bases between them. Looked up from germline, CDR1 is DFQATT and CDR2 is SNEGSKA (reference sequence). The CDR3 region is CSARDRQGNGGGYTF. In nucleotides, the CDR3 is TGCAGTGCTAGAGATCGGCAAGGGAATGGCGGTGGCTACACCTTC.

The chain recombines TRBV12-3 or TRBV12-4 with TRBJ1-2, with D possibly TRBD1 on 5 matching bases. The CDR3 runs 14 residues. Trimming took off 11 bases at V and 6 bases at J, with 22 bases between the two ends. The chain's CDR3 is CAGSVGRTGDGYTF. DNA for the CDR3: TGTGCCGGCTCAGTGGGGCGTACGGGGGATGGCTACACCTTC.

J is TRBJ1-5 and V is TRBV20-1; the D gene is possibly TRBD1 (5 bases). V shed 3 bases and J shed 2 bases, with 14 bases lying between them. Germline loops: CDR1 DFQATT, CDR2 SNEGSKA (reference sequence). The CDR3 runs 15 residues. The chain's CDR3 is CSARREWGRNQPQHF. The CDR3 bases are TGCAGTGCTAGGAGGGAGTGGGGCCGCAATCAGCCCCAGCATTTT.

This sequence joins TRBV9 and TRBJ2-5, with TRBD2 matching over 8 bases. The ends lost 2 bases at V and 1 base at J; junction bases unmatched: 4. The CDR3 contains 15 residues. The V gene's germline CDR1 is SGDLS and CDR2 YYNGEE. The CDR3: CASSVASGPQETQYF. The CDR3 DNA is TGTGCCAGCAGCGTGGCTAGCGGGCCCCAAGAGACCCAGTACTTC.

V is TRBV7-9 and J is TRBJ2-5; TRBD2 matches at 7 bases. The J call could be wrong; TRBJ2-7 is a better fit for the DNA end. This CDR3 has 14 amino acids. Germline CDR1 reads SEHNR; CDR2 reads FQNEAQ (reference sequence). CDR3 sequence (DNA): TGTGCCAGCAGCTTGGGAGGGTTTATTTACGAGCAGTACTTC. It is translated as CASSLGGFIYEQYF.